The source of this TCR delta chain is a study of γδ T cells in repeated Plasmodium falciparum infection. Turning to the study itself: Malaria-naive adults were infected with P. falciparum NF54 four times over roughly 640 days.

Overall study findings and caveats: Vgamma9/Vdelta2+ T cells showed a stable polyclonal repertoire with shared TCRgamma sequences. Malian children's Vdelta2-negative repertoires appeared more expanded and less diverse than Australians'.

Gammadelta T cells were flow-sorted from PBMC into Vgamma9/Vdelta2+ and Vdelta2-negative populations for bulk analysis. Sequencing covered both gamma and delta TCR chains per sample. TCRdb applied CATT to the multiplex PCR reads for clone calling. Among under 60,000 delta-chain clones, less than 2% were seen once, and the ten largest hold 8.6%. This clone was found many times. Its antigen is as yet unknown. The CDR3 covers 16 residues. With V trimmed by 2 bases and J by 0 bases, 3 bases remained unmatched. Germline CDR1 reads GEAIGNYY; CDR2 reads EKD. This sequence joins TRDV2 and TRDJ2; 9 positions agree with TRDD3. The clonotype was recovered from a pool of human donors (malaria-infected and uninfected, not separated). Sequencing input: gamma-delta T cells from blood. CDR3 nucleotides: TGTGCCTGTGACAGACTGGGGGACCCTTTGACAGCACAACTCTTCTTT. It codes for CACDRLGDPLTAQLFF.